This TCR beta chain was profiled in a study of cytomegalovirus exposure and HLA in healthy donors. For the study at large: The study placed over 65% of its roughly 410 genotyped donors in the Caucasian-associated ancestry cluster.

PCR employed 60 Vbeta and 13 Jbeta primers. Profiled with immunoSEQ multiplex PCR; TCRdb holds only in-frame clones, not every one. The profile covers tens of thousands of clones, with under 9% appearing a single time and roughly 2% taken by the ten largest. Germline loops: CDR1 SGHRS, CDR2 YFSETQ. CDR3 length equals 14 residues. This clone was detected a few times. The specimen was PBMCs. The genes are TRBV5-1 and TRBJ2-5, with 11 bases identical to TRBD2. The J call is in doubt because the DNA end fits TRBJ2-7 better. The sequence was obtained from a man over 45 in good health and CMV-seronegative. In DNA, the CDR3 is TGCGCCAGCAGCTTGGATAGCGGGAGGGGCGAGCAGTACTTC. Translation: CASSLDSGRGEQYF.